These 13 T cell receptor beta chains came from one sample sequenced in a study of T cells in localized non-small cell lung cancer. The repertoire was sequenced with immunoSEQ multiplex PCR; TCRdb's copy has only in-frame clones and lacks some. The repertoire holds around 130,000 clones, approximately 88% seen once, with approximately 1.7% in the top ten. The sequencing here drew on peripheral blood, taken before any cancer treatment. The origin of the receptors is a female donor over 55 with stage I lung adenocarcinoma.

V usage is TRBV28 and J usage is TRBJ2-7; 7 bases map to TRBD1. Germline CDR1 MDHEN, CDR2 SYDVKM. Trimming took 6 bases from V and 8 from J; bases not matched to a gene: 7. CDR3 size: 12 residues. For the CDR3, the DNA is TGTGCCAGCAGGCTCACAGGGGCTAAGCAGTACTTC. This encodes CASRLTGAKQYF.

The V gene is TRBV21-1, the J gene TRBJ2-3; the table gives TRBD2 as D, unverified against the DNA. TRBV21-1 is listed as a pseudogene. This CDR3 is built from 15 residues. DNA of the CDR3: TGTGCCAGCAGCAAAGCGGTCCTGCGTAAAGATACGCAGTATTTT. Protein sequence: CASSKAVLRKDTQYF.

The gene calls are TRBV2 and TRBJ1-5; D call uncertain. This CDR3 has 15 residues. The V gene lost 3 bases and the J gene lost 0 bases, with 9 bases spanning the gap. Germline CDR1 reads SNHLY; CDR2 reads FYNNEI. In DNA, the CDR3 is TGTGCCAGCAGTGATGGTCGGAATAGCAATCAGCCCCAGCATTTT. Translating gives CASSDGRNSNQPQHF.

The gene calls are TRBV6-1 and TRBJ2-4; D is possibly TRBD1 (5 bases). CDR1 is MNHNS, CDR2 SASEGT, per germline. The CDR3 contains 15 residues. Trimming shortened V by 4 bases and J by 0 bases, and 10 bases separated the two germline ends. CDR3 sequence: CASSASTGAKNIQYF. DNA of the CDR3: TGTGCCAGCAGTGCAAGTACAGGAGCCAAAAACATTCAGTACTTC.

The chain combines TRBV6-5 with TRBJ2-3; 11 bases agree with TRBD2. CDR3 length: 15 residues. Unmatched junction bases numbered 6, after V lost 6 bases and J lost 4 bases. Germline-derived CDR1 and CDR2 are MNHEY and SVGAGI. DNA for the CDR3: TGTGCCAGCAGCCGGGTAGCGGGAGGGGCAGATACGCAGTATTTT. Protein sequence: CASSRVAGGADTQYF.

V and J are TRBV12-2 and TRBJ2-1; the table's D call TRBD1 went unverified against the DNA. TRBV12-2 is a recognized pseudogene. The CDR3 has 16 residues. CDR3 in DNA: TGTGCAAGTCGCTTAGGGCAGGGGGCGCTGGGCAATGAGCAGTTCTTC. Translated: CASRLGQGALGNEQFF.

V and J are TRBV2 and TRBJ2-2; D not certain. The V gene's germline CDR1 is SNHLY and CDR2 FYNNEI. V was pared by 6 bases and J by 1 base, with 6 bases between. The CDR3 totals 13 residues. CDR3 in amino acids: CASRSQNTGELFF. The CDR3 bases are TGTGCCAGCAGGTCACAGAACACCGGGGAGCTGTTTTTT.

The chain couples TRBV19 to TRBJ2-1, with 10 positions matching TRBD2. Germline loops: CDR1 LNHDA, CDR2 SQIVND (reference sequence). The CDR3 has 21 amino acids. V was clipped by 6 bases and J by 0 bases; unmatched bases: 20. The CDR3 bases are TGTGCCAGTAGCACCCCTTTGGCAGGACTAGCGGACCTTAGCTCCTACAATGAGCAGTTCTTC. Translated: CASSTPLAGLADLSSYNEQFF.

J is TRBJ2-2 and V is TRBV19; D may be TRBD1 (5 bases). V dropped 5 bases and J dropped 5 bases, with 9 bases sitting between them. The CDR3 contains 13 residues. CDR1 and CDR2 (germline): LNHDA, SQIVND (reference sequence). The CDR3 DNA sequence: TGTGCCAGTAGTCAGTACAGGACCGGGGAGCTGTTTTTT. It encodes CASSQYRTGELFF. Variable domain in full (rest from reference TRBV19 and TRBJ2-2): DGGITQSPKYLFRKEGQNVTLSCEQNLNHDAMYWYRQDPGQGLRLIYYSQIVNDFQKGDIAEGYSVSREKKESFPLTVTSAQKNPTAFYLCASSQYRTGELFFGEGSRLTVL.

The J gene is TRBJ2-3, the V gene TRBV10-3; no clear D. V lost 2 bases and J lost 0, with 3 bases in between. Germline values: CDR1 ENHRY, CDR2 SYGVKD. CDR3 length: 13 residues. The CDR3 nucleotides read TGTGCCATCAGTGAGAGAAGCACAGATACGCAGTATTTT. Its protein is CAISERSTDTQYF.

The chain joins TRBV7-9 to TRBJ2-7; 10 bases line up with TRBD2. The germline CDR1 and CDR2 sequences are SEHNR and FQNEAQ (reference sequence). V shed 11 bases, J shed 2 bases, and the junction held 9 bases outside the gene matches. This CDR3 contains 14 residues. CDR3 loop: CASEASGRAYEQYF. CDR3 in DNA: TGTGCCTCCGAAGCAAGCGGGAGGGCCTACGAGCAGTACTTC.

J is TRBJ2-1 and V is TRBV7-8; TRBD2 matches 11 bases. Trimming took 5 bases from V and 4 from J; bases not matched to a gene: 13. Germline assignment: CDR1 SGHVS and CDR2 FQNEAQ. The CDR3 covers 18 residues. The CDR3 spells CASSRLILSGRAYNEQFF. CDR3 nucleotide sequence: TGTGCCAGCAGCCGACTAATTCTTAGCGGGAGGGCTTACAATGAGCAGTTCTTC.

The rearrangement uses TRBV2 and TRBJ1-2; D ambiguous. The ends were cut back, 3 bases at V and 4 bases at J, with 9 bases in the middle. CDR3 length: 13 amino acids. Germline V gene data show CDR1 as SNHLY and CDR2 as FYNNEI. The CDR3 here is CASSESQIYGYTF. CDR3 coding DNA: TGTGCCAGCAGTGAGTCGCAGATCTATGGCTACACCTTC.